This T cell receptor beta chain came from a study of early T cells in non-severe SARS-CoV-2 infection. Study as a whole: Investigators sequenced bulk RNA drawn from unsorted whole blood, and chains remained unpaired.

Individual cDNA molecules were tagged with unique molecular identifiers, the study reported. TCRdb called the 5' RACE reads again in MiXCR, with one record for every CDR3 protein. The table has tens of thousands of distinct CDR3 sequences, over 4.5% seen once. A few counts support this clonotype. The V end was cut by 7 bases, the J end by 0 bases, with 22 bases between. The CDR3 runs to 18 residues. The V gene's germline CDR1 is MDHEN and CDR2 SYDVKM. The starting material was whole blood, obtained at baseline. This sequence was found in an adult who was a healthcare worker with PCR-confirmed SARS-CoV-2 infection or an uninfected control (not recorded which). The V gene is TRBV28, the J gene TRBJ1-5, with D maybe TRBD1 (5 bases). The CDR3 loop reads CASISTVKQLYSNQPQHF. CDR3 nucleotides: TGTGCCAGCATTTCGACAGTGAAGCAATTGTATAGCAATCAGCCCCAGCATTTT.